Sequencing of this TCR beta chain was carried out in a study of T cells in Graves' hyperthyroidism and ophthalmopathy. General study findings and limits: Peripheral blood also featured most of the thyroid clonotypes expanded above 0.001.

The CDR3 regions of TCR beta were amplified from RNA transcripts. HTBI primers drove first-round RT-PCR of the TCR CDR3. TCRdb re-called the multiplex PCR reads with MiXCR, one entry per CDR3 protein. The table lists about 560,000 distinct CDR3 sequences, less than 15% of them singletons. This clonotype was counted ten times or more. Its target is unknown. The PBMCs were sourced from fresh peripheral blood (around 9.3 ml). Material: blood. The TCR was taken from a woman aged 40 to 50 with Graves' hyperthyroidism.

The chain's CDR3 is CASSFATAGTQNYNEQFF. CDR3 DNA: TGTGCCAGCAGCTTTGCCACCGCCGGGACCCAAAACTACAATGAGCAGTTCTTC. The chain couples TRBV7-9 to TRBJ2-1; TRBD1 or TRBD2 may be the D gene (5 bases each). The V gene lost 3 bases and the J gene lost 3 bases, with 21 bases spanning the gap. The CDR3 totals 18 residues. In germline, CDR1 is SEHNR, CDR2 FQNEAQ (reference sequence). Looking up the rest from reference TRBV7-9 and TRBJ2-1 gives the full variable domain: DTGVSQNPRHKITKRGQNVTFRCDPISEHNRLYWYRQTLGQGPEFLTYFQNEAQLEKSRLLSDRFSAERPKGSFSTLEIQRTEQGDSAMYLCASSFATAGTQNYNEQFFGPGTRLTVL.